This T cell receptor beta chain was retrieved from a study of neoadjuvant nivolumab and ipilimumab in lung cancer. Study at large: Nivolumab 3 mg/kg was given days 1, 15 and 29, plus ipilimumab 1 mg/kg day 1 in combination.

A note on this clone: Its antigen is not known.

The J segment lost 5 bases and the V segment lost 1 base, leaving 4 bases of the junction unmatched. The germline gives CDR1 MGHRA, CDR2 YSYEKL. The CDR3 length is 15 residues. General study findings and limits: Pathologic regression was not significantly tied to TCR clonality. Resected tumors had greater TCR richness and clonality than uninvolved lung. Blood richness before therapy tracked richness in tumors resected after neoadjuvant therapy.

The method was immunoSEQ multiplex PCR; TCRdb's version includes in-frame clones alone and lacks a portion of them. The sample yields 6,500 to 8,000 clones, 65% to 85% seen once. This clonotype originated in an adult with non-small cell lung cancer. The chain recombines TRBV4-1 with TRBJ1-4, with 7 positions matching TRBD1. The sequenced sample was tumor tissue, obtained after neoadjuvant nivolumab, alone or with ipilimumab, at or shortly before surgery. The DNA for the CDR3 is TGCGCCAGCAGCCAAGTCGCGACAGGGAATGAAAAACTGTTTTTT. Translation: CASSQVATGNEKLFF.